This paragraph covers one TCR beta chain sequence. The sample originates from a study of blood T cell repertoires in COVID-19. Whole-study context: Sources were T cells, B-cell-depleted T cells, or PBMCs; the material itself was cDNA or gDNA.

The repertoire was sequenced with immunoSEQ multiplex PCR; TCRdb's copy has only in-frame clones and lacks some. This sample has about 190,000 clones, with nearly 90% found just once. The CDR3 is made up of 18 amino acids. Germline CDR1 and CDR2: SNHLY and FYNNEI. V gave up 4 bases and J gave up 2 bases; unmatched junction bases: 14. The sequence was collected from a man aged 45-65 years with acute or convalescent COVID-19. The chain employs TRBV2 and TRBJ1-1, with 9 bases lining up with TRBD1. Sequenced input: peripheral blood. CDR3 sequence: CASSGQGTGITVNTEAFF. The CDR3 DNA follows: TGTGCCAGCAGTGGCCAAGGGACAGGGATTACAGTCAACACTGAAGCTTTCTTT. The whole variable domain, filled in from reference TRBV2 and TRBJ1-1, reads EPEVTQTPSHQVTQMGQEVILRCVPISNHLYFYWYRQILGQKVEFLVSFYNNEISEKSEIFDDQFSVERPDGSNFTLKIRSTKLEDSAMYFCASSGQGTGITVNTEAFFGQGTRLTVV.